The present TCR beta chain was sequenced within a study of cytomegalovirus exposure and HLA in healthy donors. Study details: T cells numbering some 170 million yielded 117 million unique TCR beta sequences in an earlier analysis. Study-wide findings and caveats: Some public TCRs appeared in many individuals, while most sequences were rare.

Germline CDR1 is MDHEN and CDR2 is SYDVKM. Trimming removed 10 bases at V and 0 bases at J, with 16 bases between. CDR3 length: 15 residues. PCR involved 60 Vbeta and 13 Jbeta primers. Assay: immunoSEQ multiplex PCR; the TCRdb copy retains only in-frame clones and omits some. The table lists about 130,000 clones, about 85% of them singletons. Of note for this clone: Its antigen is not identified.

The receptor's source is a woman aged 25 to 39 in good health and CMV-seropositive. Sequencing was carried out using PBMCs. The V gene is TRBV28, the J gene TRBJ2-1, with D uncertain. The CDR3: CATLGWRSSYNEQFF. CDR3 bases: TGTGCCACCCTTGGGTGGCGGAGCTCCTACAATGAGCAGTTCTTC.